The source of this T cell receptor (beta chain) is a study of cytomegalovirus exposure and HLA in healthy donors. Background on the study: Unique TCRs from HLA-typed donors, roughly 89 million of them, were held in an early data release.

Germline values: CDR1 SGHAT, CDR2 FQNNGV. The CDR3 is made up of 13 amino acids. The PCR had 60 Vbeta and 13 Jbeta primers. Libraries were prepared by immunoSEQ multiplex PCR; TCRdb keeps only in-frame clonotypes and omits some of them. Its table records approximately 190,000 clones. Concerning this clone: Its antigen is as yet unknown.

Study results and caveats: What a later analysis reportedly showed was that an Asian-associated ancestry cluster had fewer N-insertions than the approximately 700-donor mean. The classifier reportedly diagnosed cytomegalovirus status with high specificity and sensitivity. Prior analysis indicated that the majority of TCR beta V segments exhibited productivity approximately 87% or approximately 30% of the time.

The sequencing input was PBMCs. The clonotype was recovered from a boy aged 5-17 years in good health and CMV-seronegative. V and J are TRBV11-2 and TRBJ2-5, with a weak D call TRBD2 (5 bases). The last part of the DNA fits TRBJ2-7 better; the J call may be wrong. The CDR3 DNA is TGTGCCAGCAGCTTAGGGGCGGGCGACGAGCAGTACTTC. Its translation: CASSLGAGDEQYF.